The 23 T cell receptor beta chains presented below share a single source sample, sequenced in a study of blood T cell repertoires in COVID-19. Sequencing used immunoSEQ multiplex PCR; TCRdb keeps in-frame clones, though not all of them. Altogether 240,000 or so clones are present, 75% to 90% being singletons, with the ten largest covering 3% to 3.5%. Sequencing was done on a sample of peripheral blood. These receptor sequences come from a woman under 40 who had recovered from COVID-19.

The chain links TRBV3-1 (or the pseudogene TRBV3-2) to TRBJ2-7, with 7 bases aligning to TRBD2. J gave up 2 bases and V 4 bases, and 5 bases lay outside the gene matches. Germline-derived CDR1 and CDR2 are LGHDT and YNNKEL (reference sequence). This CDR3 is 14 amino acids long. The CDR3 spells CASSPKRGAYEQYF. CDR3 nucleotide sequence: TGTGCCAGCAGCCCTAAGCGGGGAGCCTACGAGCAGTACTTC.

The gene calls are TRBV7-2 and TRBJ2-3; D might be TRBD2 (6 bases). This CDR3 is 16 amino acids long. V was pared by 2 bases and J by 3 bases, with 15 bases between. Germline V lookup: CDR1 SGHTA, CDR2 FQGNSA. CDR3 in amino acids: CASSLSAGIRTDTQYF. The CDR3, as DNA: TGTGCCAGCAGCTTATCAGCGGGTATACGAACAGATACGCAGTATTTT.

The chain joins TRBV27 to TRBJ2-3, with 12 bases identical to TRBD2. V trimming: 6 bases; J trimming: 2 bases; junction bases outside the gene matches: 6. Germline assignment: CDR1 MNHEY and CDR2 SMNVEV (reference sequence). This CDR3 has 16 amino acids. The CDR3 nucleotides read TGTGCCAGCAGCATGACTAGCGGGGGCCTCACAGATACGCAGTATTTT. It encodes CASSMTSGGLTDTQYF.

V is TRBV7-3 and J is TRBJ1-2; 12 bases match TRBD1. Germline assignment: CDR1 SGHTA and CDR2 FQGTGA. J gave up 3 bases and V 2 bases, and 4 bases lay outside the gene matches. This CDR3 contains 16 residues. CDR3 bases: TGTGCCAGCAGCTTAGGCGGGACAGGGGGCGACTATGGCTACACCTTC. Translated, it gives CASSLGGTGGDYGYTF.

The rearrangement joins TRBV15 to TRBJ1-6; the D is unclear. This CDR3 spans 16 amino acids. In germline, CDR1 is LNHNV, CDR2 YYDKDF (reference sequence). The V and J ends lost 4 bases and 3 bases respectively, with 13 bases between them. This chain's CDR3 is CATSIMGVGYNSPLHF. CDR3 DNA: TGTGCCACCAGCATCATGGGAGTGGGCTATAATTCACCCCTCCACTTT. Variable domain in full (rest from reference TRBV15 and TRBJ1-6): DAMVIQNPRYQVTQFGKPVTLSCSQTLNHNVMYWYQQKSSQAPKLLFHYYDKDFNNEADTPDNFQSRRPNTSFCFLDIRSPGLGDTAMYLCATSIMGVGYNSPLHFGNGTRLTVT.

V gene TRBV5-1 combines with J gene TRBJ1-4; a weak D match, TRBD1 (5 bases). Germline CDR1 and CDR2: SGHRS and YFSETQ. CDR3 length: 13 residues. Between the trimmed V and J ends, which lost 5 bases and 4 bases, there was a span of 9 bases. The chain's CDR3 is CASRGQINEKLFF. CDR3 bases: TGCGCCAGCAGGGGGCAGATTAATGAAAAACTGTTTTTT.

The V and J genes are TRBV18 and TRBJ1-1; D remains ambiguous. Trimming left V 2 bases short and J 1 base short, with 8 bases between. This CDR3 is 14 amino acids long. CDR1 and CDR2 (germline): KGHSH, LQKENI. The CDR3 DNA reads TGTGCCAGCTCACCAAGTTCCAGGAACACTGAAGCTTTCTTT. Translation gives CASSPSSRNTEAFF. Full variable domain (rest looked up from reference TRBV18 and TRBJ1-1): NAGVMQNPRHLVRRRGQEARLRCSPMKGHSHVYWYRQLPEEGLKFMVYLQKENIIDESGMPKERFSAEFPKEGPSILRIQQVVRGDSAAYFCASSPSSRNTEAFFGQGTRLTVV.

The genes are TRBV9 and TRBJ1-6; tentative D call: TRBD1 (5 bases). Germline V gives CDR1 SGDLS, CDR2 YYNGEE. The V end lost 0 bases, the J end lost 5 bases, and 6 bases lay between the germline ends. The CDR3 contains 14 residues. CDR3 coding DNA: TGTGCCAGCAGCGTAGCAGGGAATAATTCACCCCTCCACTTT. This translates into CASSVAGNNSPLHF.

Here the CDR3 reads CASSPKIGSGQEGSFYGYTF. The DNA for the CDR3 is TGTGCCAGCTCACCAAAGATCGGGTCGGGACAGGAGGGAAGTTTTTATGGCTACACCTTC. The rearrangement uses TRBV18 and TRBJ1-2; TRBD1 aligns across 8 bases. Germline loops: CDR1 KGHSH, CDR2 LQKENI. V gave up 2 bases and J gave up 5 bases; unmatched junction bases: 22. The CDR3 sequence is 20 residues long.

This clone was seen only a few times. The rearrangement uses TRBV6-7 and TRBJ2-7; 7 positions agree with TRBD1. TRBV6-7 is annotated as an ORF whose role is uncertain. The V segment lost 2 bases and the J segment 1 base; nucleotides outside the gene matches: 14. This CDR3 spans 18 amino acids. CDR3 sequence (DNA): TGTGCCAGCAGTTACCCCCGCCCCAACAGGGGACGTTCCTACGAGCAGTACTTC. Translated, it gives CASSYPRPNRGRSYEQYF.

The J gene is TRBJ1-5, the V gene TRBV24-1; D remains unclear. Per germline, CDR1 KGHDR and CDR2 SFDVKD. V was clipped by 6 bases and J by 5 bases, with 19 bases between them. CDR3 length equals 16 residues. Here the CDR3 reads CATSHDVTSRDQPQHF. The DNA of the CDR3 is TGTGCCACCAGTCATGATGTCACCTCCCGGGATCAGCCCCAGCATTTT.

The genes are TRBV5-1 and TRBJ2-5; perhaps TRBD1 as D (6 bases). The V and J ends lost 1 base and 2 bases respectively, with 15 bases between them. The length of the CDR3 is 16 residues. The germline V gene has CDR1 SGHRS and CDR2 YFSETQ. As DNA, the CDR3 is TGCGCCAGCAGCTTGAGACAGGCCCATTTACAAGAGACCCAGTACTTC. Its protein product is CASSLRQAHLQETQYF.

The chain uses TRBV4-2 and TRBJ1-3, with D uncertain. From germline, CDR1 is LGHNA and CDR2 YNFKEQ. CDR3 length equals 14 residues. Trimming removed 1 base at V and 3 bases at J, with 7 bases between. DNA of the CDR3: TGTGCCAGCAGCCAAGCGCGAGATGGAAACACCATATATTTT. This sequence encodes CASSQARDGNTIYF.

DNA for the CDR3: TGTGCCAGCTCACGGACAGGGAAGGAGGATCAGCCCCAGCATTTT. Protein product: CASSRTGKEDQPQHF. The chain couples TRBV18 to TRBJ1-5, with 8 bases fitting TRBD1. The CDR3 has 15 residues. Trimming removed 4 bases from V and 5 bases from J; junction bases left unmatched: 7. Germline V CDR1 and CDR2: KGHSH, LQKENI.

DNA of the CDR3: TGCGCCAGCAGCCTGACTACAACTAATGAAAAACTGTTTTTT. As protein: CASSLTTTNEKLFF. J is TRBJ1-4 and V is TRBV4-1; D unresolved. The V gene lost 4 bases and the J gene lost 0 bases, with 6 bases spanning the gap. The CDR3 spans 14 residues. Germline lookup yields CDR1 MGHRA and CDR2 YSYEKL.

The V and J genes are TRBV19 and TRBJ2-1, with TRBD2 matching over 9 bases. Trimming cost V 2 bases and J 4 bases; bases outside gene matches: 3. Germline V lookup: CDR1 LNHDA, CDR2 SQIVND (reference sequence). The CDR3 is made up of 15 amino acids. CDR3 DNA sequence: TGTGCCAGTAGTATATCTAGCGGGGCTTACAATGAGCAGTTCTTC. This translates into CASSISSGAYNEQFF.

The chain links TRBV5-1 to TRBJ2-7; 7 positions match TRBD1. The length of the CDR3 is 14 residues. Trimming cost V 4 bases and J 5 bases; bases outside gene matches: 9. The germline V gene has CDR1 SGHRS and CDR2 YFSETQ. CDR3 DNA: TGCGCCAGCAGCCCAACAGGGGTTTGGGACGAGCAGTACTTC. Its translation is CASSPTGVWDEQYF. The full variable domain, in which reference TRBV5-1 and TRBJ2-7 provide the parts outside the CDR3, is KAGVTQTPRYLIKTRGQQVTLSCSPISGHRSVSWYQQTPGQGLQFLFEYFSETQRNKGNFPGRFSGRQFSNSRSEMNVSTLELGDSALYLCASSPTGVWDEQYFGPGTRLTVT.

The V gene is TRBV11-1, the J gene TRBJ2-3, with TRBD2 matching 11 bases. The CDR3 loop spans 15 amino acids. After removal of 6 bases from V and 1 base from J, the junction contained 3 bases not matched to a gene. In germline, CDR1 is SGHAT, CDR2 FQDESV (reference sequence). The CDR3 DNA sequence: TGTGCCAGCAGTCCGACTAGCGGGGGCACAGATACGCAGTATTTT. It is translated as CASSPTSGGTDTQYF. The whole variable domain, filled in from reference TRBV11-1 and TRBJ2-3, reads EAEVAQSPRYKITEKSQAVAFWCDPISGHATLYWYRQILGQGPELLVQFQDESVVDDSQLPKDRFSAERLKGVDSTLKIQPAELGDSAMYLCASSPTSGGTDTQYFGPGTRLTVL.

The chain carries TRBV9 and TRBJ1-2; D is perhaps TRBD1 (6 bases). The germline V and J ends were trimmed by 4 bases and 6 bases, with 13 bases remaining between them. CDR1 and CDR2 (germline): SGDLS, YYNGEE. This CDR3 region has 13 residues. The CDR3 spells CASSRSGGHGYTF. DNA for the CDR3: TGTGCCAGCAGCCGTAGTGGGGGCCATGGCTACACCTTC.

This sequence joins TRBV3-1 (or the pseudogene TRBV3-2) and TRBJ1-3; 9 positions match TRBD1. Germline CDR1 reads LGHDT; CDR2 reads YNNKEL (reference sequence). The CDR3 runs 19 residues. The V segment lost 3 bases and the J segment 4 bases; nucleotides outside the gene matches: 16. The CDR3 region is CASSQGQGAPPRSGNTIYF. CDR3 bases: TGTGCCAGCAGCCAGGGACAGGGCGCCCCCCCTCGTTCGGGAAACACCATATATTTT.

The V gene is TRBV9, the J gene TRBJ2-7; TRBD1 is a possible D gene (5 bases). V shed 3 bases and J shed 6 bases, with 22 bases lying between them. CDR3 length: 16 amino acids. CDR1 is SGDLS, CDR2 YYNGEE, per germline. The CDR3 here is CASSGRDTSGIGEQYF. In DNA, the CDR3 is TGTGCCAGCAGCGGTAGAGACACTTCAGGGATAGGCGAGCAGTACTTC.

This rearrangement joins TRBV6-2 or TRBV6-3 to TRBJ2-3, with TRBD2 identical over 11 bases. Looked up from germline, CDR1 is MNHEY and CDR2 is SVGEGT. CDR3 size: 15 residues. With V trimmed by 4 bases and J by 5 bases, 5 bases remained unmatched. The CDR3 protein is CASSSSGGRRDTQYF. The CDR3 DNA reads TGTGCCAGCAGTTCTAGCGGGGGGCGGAGAGATACGCAGTATTTT.

This chain uses TRBV13 with TRBJ2-3; D unresolved. Trimming took 3 bases from V and 0 from J, leaving 10 bases between them. The CDR3 is 15 amino acids. The germline CDR1 and CDR2 sequences are PRHDT and FYEKMQ (reference sequence). The CDR3 spells CASSFQPTSTDTQYF. DNA for the CDR3: TGTGCCAGCAGCTTCCAACCGACTAGCACAGATACGCAGTATTTT.